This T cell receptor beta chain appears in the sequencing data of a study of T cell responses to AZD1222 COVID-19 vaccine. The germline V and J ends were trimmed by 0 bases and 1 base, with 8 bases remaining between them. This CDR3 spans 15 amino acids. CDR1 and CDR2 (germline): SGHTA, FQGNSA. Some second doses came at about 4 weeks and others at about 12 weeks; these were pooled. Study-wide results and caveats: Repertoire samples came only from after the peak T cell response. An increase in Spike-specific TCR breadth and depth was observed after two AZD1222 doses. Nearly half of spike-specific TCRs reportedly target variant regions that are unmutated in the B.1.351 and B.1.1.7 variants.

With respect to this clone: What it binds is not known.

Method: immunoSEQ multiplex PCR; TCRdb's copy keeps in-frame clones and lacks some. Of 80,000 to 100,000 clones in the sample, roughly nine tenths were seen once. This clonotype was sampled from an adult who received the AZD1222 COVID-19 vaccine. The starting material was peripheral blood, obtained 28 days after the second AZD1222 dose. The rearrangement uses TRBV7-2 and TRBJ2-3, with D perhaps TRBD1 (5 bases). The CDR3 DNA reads TGTGCCAGCAGCTTAGCAGCCAGGGGCACAGATACGCAGTATTTT. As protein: CASSLAARGTDTQYF.